These 11 T cell receptor beta chains originate from one sample sequenced in a study of T cell changes during pregnancy in multiple sclerosis. Method: immunoSEQ multiplex PCR; TCRdb's copy keeps in-frame clones and lacks some. The sample includes 85,000 to 120,000 clones, 91% seen only once; the top ten take about 1.6%. Source: peripheral blood, taken before pregnancy. The receptor source for this set is a female donor with multiple sclerosis, enrolled in a pregnancy study.

The gene calls are TRBV13 and TRBJ2-7, with TRBD2 identical over 15 bases. V lost 5 bases to trimming and J lost 5 bases; unmatched junction nucleotides: 7. Germline V CDR1 and CDR2: PRHDT, FYEKMQ (reference sequence). CDR3 length equals 16 residues. The CDR3 here is CASSEGLAGGRNEQYF. DNA for the CDR3: TGTGCCAGCAGCGAAGGACTAGCGGGGGGGAGAAACGAGCAGTACTTC.

This clone is a singleton in its sample. The CDR3 region has the DNA TGTGCCAGCAGTGAATATGGGGGGACGATCCACTTT. This translates into CASSEYGGTIHF. V is TRBV25-1 and J is TRBJ1-6; D may be TRBD1 (5 bases). Trimming cost V 0 bases and J 17 bases, with 11 bases left between them. The CDR3 length is 12 residues. Germline values: CDR1 MGHDK, CDR2 SYGVNS.

CDR3 sequence reads: CASSSTGSSGNTIYF. The CDR3 DNA is TGTGCCAGCAGCTCAACAGGGTCCTCCGGAAACACCATATATTTT. The rearrangement uses TRBV11-3 and TRBJ1-3; maybe TRBD1 (6 bases). CDR3 length equals 15 residues. Germline assignment: CDR1 SGHNT and CDR2 YENEEA. The ends were cut back, 4 bases at V and 4 bases at J, with 14 bases in the middle.

The chain joins TRBV7-3 to TRBJ2-3; 11 bases map to TRBD2. After removal of 0 bases from V and 4 bases from J, the junction contained 6 bases not matched to a gene. The CDR3 has 17 residues. The germline gives CDR1 SGHTA, CDR2 FQGTGA. The CDR3 protein is CASSLTQSSGRADTQYF. CDR3 DNA: TGTGCCAGCAGCTTAACTCAAAGTAGCGGGAGGGCAGATACGCAGTATTTT.

This sequence joins TRBV29-1 and TRBJ1-1; possible D gene TRBD1, 5 bases. The length of the CDR3 is 13 residues. Trimming removed 3 bases from V and 4 bases from J, with 12 bases in between. Germline CDR1 reads SQVTM; CDR2 reads ANQGSEA. CDR3 in DNA: TGCAGCGTTGACCTGGGCGGGGGCACTGAAGCTTTCTTT. This translates into CSVDLGGGTEAFF.

This clone was recorded once. V and J are TRBV4-1 and TRBJ1-3; 8 nucleotides line up with TRBD1. The CDR3 totals 16 residues. V gave up 2 bases and J gave up 3 bases; unmatched junction bases: 6. The germline V gene encodes CDR1 MGHRA and CDR2 YSYEKL. CDR3 sequence (DNA): TGCGCCAGCAGCCAACCCCAGGGGGCATTTGGAAACACCATATATTTT. It translates to CASSQPQGAFGNTIYF.

The chain recombines TRBV11-1 with TRBJ2-7, with 8 bases aligning to TRBD1. The CDR3 totals 15 residues. Germline V gene lookup returns CDR1 SGHAT and CDR2 FQDESV (reference sequence). Germline trimming cut 5 bases from V and 5 bases from J; bases unmatched to any gene: 11. As DNA, the CDR3 is TGTGCCAGCAGCAAACATACGGGACAGGTCCACGAGCAGTACTTC. As protein: CASSKHTGQVHEQYF.

The rearrangement joins TRBV5-1 to TRBJ1-1; possibly TRBD1 for D (5 bases). From germline, CDR1 is SGHRS and CDR2 YFSETQ. The CDR3 runs to 12 residues. With 3 bases removed from V and 5 bases from J, the gap between germline ends came to 8 bases. The CDR3 loop reads CASSSGMTEAFF. The CDR3 region has the DNA TGCGCCAGCAGCTCAGGGATGACTGAAGCTTTCTTT.

The CDR3 protein is CASTEQGSFTEAFF. The CDR3 coding sequence is TGTGCCAGCACCGAACAGGGAAGTTTCACTGAAGCTTTCTTT. The chain uses TRBV6-1 and TRBJ1-1; D may be TRBD1 (6 bases). Germline loops: CDR1 MNHNS, CDR2 SASEGT. V dropped 7 bases and J dropped 4 bases, with 16 bases sitting between them. There are 14 residues in the CDR3.

The chain joins TRBV25-1 to TRBJ1-5; D call uncertain. Germline V gives CDR1 MGHDK, CDR2 SYGVNS. Trimming stripped 1 base from V and 6 bases from J, with 4 bases between. The CDR3 is made up of 12 amino acids. The CDR3 protein is CASSEFGQPQHF. The CDR3 region has the DNA TGTGCCAGCAGTGAATTCGGTCAGCCCCAGCATTTT. The variable domain in full, with the rest retrieved from reference TRBV25-1 and TRBJ1-5, is EADIYQTPRYLVIGTGKKITLECSQTMGHDKMYWYQQDPGMELHLIHYSYGVNSTEKGDLSSESTVSRIRTEHFPLTLESARPSHTSQYLCASSEFGQPQHFGDGTRLSIL.

A single count supports this clone. This sequence joins TRBV11-3 and TRBJ2-5, with 7 bases fitting TRBD1. The CDR3 runs 14 residues. Trimming cost V 5 bases and J 0 bases; bases outside gene matches: 3. Per the germline V gene, CDR1 is SGHNT and CDR2 is YENEEA. The CDR3 region is CASSGDRDQETQYF. CDR3 in DNA: TGTGCCAGCAGCGGAGACAGGGACCAAGAGACCCAGTACTTC. The full variable domain, in which reference TRBV11-3 and TRBJ2-5 provide the parts outside the CDR3, is EAGVVQSPRYKIIEKKQPVAFWCNPISGHNTLYWYLQNLGQGPELLIRYENEEAVDDSQLPKDRFSAERLKGVDSTLKIQPAELGDSAVYLCASSGDRDQETQYFGPGTRLLVL.